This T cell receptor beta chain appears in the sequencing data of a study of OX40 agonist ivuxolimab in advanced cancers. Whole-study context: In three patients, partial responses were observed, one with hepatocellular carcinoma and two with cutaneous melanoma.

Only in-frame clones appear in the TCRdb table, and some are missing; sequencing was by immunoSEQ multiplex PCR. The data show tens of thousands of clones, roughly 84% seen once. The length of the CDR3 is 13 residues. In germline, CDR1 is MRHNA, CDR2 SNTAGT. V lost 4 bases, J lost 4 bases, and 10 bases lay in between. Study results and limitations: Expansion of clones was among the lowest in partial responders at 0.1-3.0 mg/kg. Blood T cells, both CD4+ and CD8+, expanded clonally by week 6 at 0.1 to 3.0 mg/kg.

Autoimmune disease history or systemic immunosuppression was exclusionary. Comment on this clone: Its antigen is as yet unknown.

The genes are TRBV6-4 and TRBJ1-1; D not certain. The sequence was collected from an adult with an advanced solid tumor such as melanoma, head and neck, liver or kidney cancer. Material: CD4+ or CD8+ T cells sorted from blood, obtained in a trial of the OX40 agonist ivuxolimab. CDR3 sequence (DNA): TGTGCCAGCAGTGTTAAACAAGGCACTGAAGCTTTCTTT. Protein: CASSVKQGTEAFF.